These 20 T cell receptor beta chains were all obtained from the same sample, sequenced in a study of cytomegalovirus exposure and HLA in healthy donors. PCR used 60 Vbeta primers and 13 Jbeta primers. Profiling relied on immunoSEQ multiplex PCR, and the TCRdb table lists in-frame clones only, not all of them. Here the sample spans about 190,000 clones, roughly 13% being singletons. Input material: PBMCs. The receptors were gathered from a man over 45 in good health and CMV-seropositive.

Comments on this clone: Other DNA sequences of this sample code for an identical CDR3. The rearrangement links TRBV19 to TRBJ2-6; maybe TRBD1 (6 bases). This CDR3 contains 15 residues. Between the trimmed V and J ends, which lost 5 bases and 2 bases, there was a span of 10 bases. Germline-derived CDR1 and CDR2 are LNHDA and SQIVND (reference sequence). The CDR3 sequence: CASSPTGTGANVLTF. The CDR3 region has the DNA TGTGCCAGTAGTCCTACAGGGACTGGGGCCAACGTCCTGACTTTC. Complete variable domain (other parts from reference TRBV19 and TRBJ2-6): DGGITQSPKYLFRKEGQNVTLSCEQNLNHDAMYWYRQDPGQGLRLIYYSQIVNDFQKGDIAEGYSVSREKKESFPLTVTSAQKNPTAFYLCASSPTGTGANVLTFGAGSRLTVL.

This rearrangement joins TRBV7-9 to TRBJ1-2; D gene ambiguous. The V end lost 6 bases, the J end lost 4 bases, and 12 bases lay between the germline ends. Germline-derived CDR1 and CDR2 are SEHNR and FQNEAQ (reference sequence). The CDR3 extends over 13 amino acids. The CDR3 loop is CASRKREFYGYTF. In DNA, the CDR3 is TGTGCCAGCAGAAAGAGGGAGTTCTATGGCTACACCTTC.

J is TRBJ1-6 and V is TRBV6-5; no clear D. This CDR3 is built from 15 residues. The ends were cut back, 2 bases at V and 10 bases at J, with 15 bases in the middle. The V gene's germline CDR1 is MNHEY and CDR2 SVGAGI. For the CDR3, the DNA is TGTGCCAGCAGTTACACCCAAACAAGCGGCTCACCCCTCCACTTT. Its protein is CASSYTQTSGSPLHF.

This clone was picked up a small number of times. V usage is TRBV21-1 and J usage is TRBJ1-4; TRBD1, the table's D call, was not compared with the DNA. TRBV21-1 is labeled a pseudogene. The CDR3 spans 15 residues. CDR3: CASSATGRLLRKLFF. The DNA for the CDR3 is TGTGCCAGCAGCGCCACAGGGCGACTGCTGAGAAAACTGTTTTTT.

This clone was seen a few times. This rearrangement joins TRBV7-2 to TRBJ1-2, with 7 positions matching TRBD1. The length of the CDR3 is 13 residues. Germline lookup yields CDR1 SGHTA and CDR2 FQGNSA. V was pared by 2 bases and J by 4 bases, with 1 base of the junction left unmatched. CDR3 protein: CASSLQGGYGYTF. DNA of the CDR3: TGTGCCAGCAGCTTACAGGGGGGCTATGGCTACACCTTC.

V is TRBV6-5 and J is TRBJ1-6; weak D call: TRBD1 (5 bases). Per germline, CDR1 MNHEY and CDR2 SVGAGI. The CDR3 runs to 13 residues. V lost 1 base and J 9 bases, leaving 7 bases between the germline ends. DNA for the CDR3: TGTGCCAGCAGTTACTACGGGGGTTCACCCCTCCACTTT. As protein: CASSYYGGSPLHF.

This clone occurred a few times. The chain combines TRBV19 with TRBJ1-2; D is possibly TRBD1 (5 bases). Germline V CDR1 and CDR2: LNHDA, SQIVND (reference sequence). CDR3 length equals 14 residues. Between the trimmed V and J ends, which lost 5 bases and 2 bases, there was a span of 12 bases. CDR3: CASSRQLINYGYTF. The CDR3 DNA follows: TGTGCCAGTAGTCGACAGTTAATAAACTATGGCTACACCTTC.

This clone was detected a few times. CDR3 protein: CASSLLGQGRYEQYF. The CDR3 DNA follows: TGCGCCAGCAGCTTGCTGGGACAGGGGAGGTACGAGCAGTACTTC. The gene calls are TRBV5-1 and TRBJ2-7; 10 bases match TRBD1. There are 15 residues in the CDR3. Germline lookup yields CDR1 SGHRS and CDR2 YFSETQ. Trimming cost V 1 base and J 4 bases; bases outside gene matches: 5.

This chain joins TRBV10-3 and TRBJ2-5; possibly TRBD1 for D (6 bases). CDR1 is ENHRY, CDR2 SYGVKD, per germline. The CDR3 is made up of 15 amino acids. V dropped 3 bases and J dropped 2 bases, with 13 bases sitting between them. The CDR3 DNA reads as TGTGCCATCAGTGATCAAGGACAGACTCAAGAGACCCAGTACTTC. It specifies CAISDQGQTQETQYF.

This clone has a handful of counts. The same CDR3 is also encoded by other DNA sequences in this sample. The V and J genes are TRBV19 and TRBJ2-2; D is possibly TRBD2 (7 bases). CDR3 length equals 15 residues. Germline CDR1 is LNHDA and CDR2 is SQIVND (reference sequence). Trimming removed 6 bases at V and 2 bases at J, with 13 bases between. DNA of the CDR3: TGTGCCAGTAGCCGACGGGGGGCCAACACCGGGGAGCTGTTTTTT. This sequence encodes CASSRRGANTGELFF.

The chain recombines TRBV7-8 with TRBJ2-3; the match to TRBD2 covers 9 bases. V gave up 5 bases and J gave up 1 base; unmatched junction bases: 4. Germline lookup yields CDR1 SGHVS and CDR2 FQNEAQ. The CDR3 runs 15 residues. CDR3 sequence: CASSRGGDRTDTQYF. The CDR3 DNA follows: TGTGCCAGCAGCCGCGGGGGGGATCGCACAGATACGCAGTATTTT. Supplemented by reference TRBV7-8 and TRBJ2-3, the full variable domain reads GAGVSQSPRYKVAKRGQDVALRCDPISGHVSLFWYQQALGQGPEFLTYFQNEAQLDKSGLPSDRFFAERPEGSVSTLKIQRTQQEDSAVYLCASSRGGDRTDTQYFGPGTRLTVL.

V and J are TRBV28 and TRBJ1-5; D gene unclear. The CDR3 length is 14 residues. V lost 2 bases and J lost 7, with 12 bases in between. Germline V gene lookup returns CDR1 MDHEN and CDR2 SYDVKM. In DNA form, the CDR3 reads TGTGCCAGCAGTTTAACGTCTGGAGGCCAGCCCCAGCATTTT. Translating it yields CASSLTSGGQPQHF.

As DNA, the CDR3 is TGTGCCAGCAGCCGTCTAAGACAGGGGACTAGCGGGGGTCTTCCTTGTGGCACAGATACGCAGTATTTT. Its translation is CASSRLRQGTSGGLPCGTDTQYF. The chain carries TRBV21-1 and TRBJ2-3; the table's D gene call, TRBD2, was not cross checked with the DNA. TRBV21-1 has pseudogene status. This CDR3 region has 23 residues.

The V gene is TRBV9, the J gene TRBJ1-3, with 7 bases fitting TRBD1. This CDR3 has 14 residues. With V trimmed by 6 bases and J by 1 base, 4 bases remained unmatched. CDR1 and CDR2 (germline): SGDLS, YYNGEE. Here the CDR3 reads CASTLTGSGNTIYF. The CDR3 coding sequence is TGTGCCAGCACCTTGACAGGGTCTGGAAACACCATATATTTT.

CDR3 in amino acids: CASRRDSGTEAFF. The CDR3 DNA follows: TGTGCCAGCAGGAGGGACAGTGGAACTGAAGCTTTCTTT. V is TRBV2 and J is TRBJ1-1; 7 positions agree with TRBD1. Germline CDR1 and CDR2: SNHLY and FYNNEI. This CDR3 spans 13 amino acids. V shed 6 bases and J 5 bases; nucleotides not matched to a gene: 6.

The sample holds a few counts of this clone. The rearrangement joins TRBV7-9 to TRBJ1-5; 7 bases align to TRBD1. Germline lookup yields CDR1 SEHNR and CDR2 FQNEAQ (reference sequence). This CDR3 is built from 16 residues. J was trimmed by 4 bases and V by 1 base; bases with no gene match: 7. CDR3 nucleotide sequence: TGTGCCAGCAGCTTAGGTTGGGCAGGGGGTAATCAGCCCCAGCATTTT. Encoded protein: CASSLGWAGGNQPQHF.

The V gene is TRBV5-4, the J gene TRBJ2-1; 11 bases agree with TRBD2. The CDR3 totals 13 residues. Germline V lookup: CDR1 SGHNT, CDR2 YYREEE (reference sequence). With V trimmed by 4 bases and J by 13 bases, 7 bases remained unmatched. The CDR3 is CASSLGLAGPQFF. The DNA of the CDR3 is TGTGCCAGCAGCCTCGGACTAGCGGGCCCACAGTTCTTC.

The genes are TRBV19 and TRBJ2-3; a weak D match, TRBD2 (7 bases). CDR1 LNHDA and CDR2 SQIVND come from the germline V gene (reference sequence). Trimming took off 7 bases at V and 1 base at J, with 30 bases between the two ends. The CDR3 is made up of 20 amino acids. The chain's CDR3 is CASNLRLGGPRGTRTDTQYF. The CDR3 DNA is TGTGCCAGTAATTTAAGACTTGGGGGGCCGCGGGGGACCCGCACAGATACGCAGTATTTT.

This clone was found a few times. CDR3 region: CATTPRERGYTF. The DNA of the CDR3 is TGTGCCACCACCCCGCGGGAGAGGGGCTACACCTTC. V gene TRBV28 combines with J gene TRBJ1-2; D is ambiguous. V lost 10 bases and J 8 bases, leaving 17 bases between the germline ends. CDR1 and CDR2 from the germline V gene are MDHEN and SYDVKM. The CDR3 runs 12 residues.

J is TRBJ1-2 and V is TRBV27, with TRBD1 matching over 10 bases. V dropped 5 bases and J dropped 7; count of bases not matched to a gene: 10. Germline V gene lookup returns CDR1 MNHEY and CDR2 SMNVEV (reference sequence). The CDR3 sequence is 15 residues long. CDR3 bases: TGTGCCAGCAGTCTGGGACAGGGGAAAGCTGGTGGCTACACCTTC. Protein product: CASSLGQGKAGGYTF.